A single T cell receptor (beta chain) is shown here with its context. This sample is part of a study of T cell changes during pregnancy in multiple sclerosis. V was pared by 0 bases and J by 4 bases, with 5 bases of the junction left unmatched. Per the germline V gene, CDR1 is LNHDA and CDR2 is SQIVND (reference sequence). CDR3 size: 16 residues. Libraries were prepared by immunoSEQ multiplex PCR; TCRdb keeps only in-frame clonotypes and omits some of them. The sample has 45,000 to 55,000 clones, 70% to 90% seen once; the top ten hold 1.9%. The gene calls are TRBV19 and TRBJ2-1, with TRBD1 matching 8 bases. This TCR derives from a female donor with multiple sclerosis, enrolled in a pregnancy study. Sequenced here: peripheral blood, sampled in the first trimester of pregnancy. The CDR3, as DNA: TGTGCCAGTAGTATAGAGTTCCGGACAGGGTACAATGAGCAGTTCTTC. Translated, it gives CASSIEFRTGYNEQFF.